These 20 T cell receptor beta chains were all obtained from the same sample, sequenced in a study of T cells in tuberculosis. Clones were read by immunoSEQ multiplex PCR, and TCRdb kept only the in-frame ones, dropping some. The table lists approximately 28,000 clones, more than 85% of them singletons, with 4.9% in the top ten. Sequences were obtained from PBMCs. The receptor set was obtained from a donor aged 10-29 years with latent tuberculosis or without tuberculosis infection.

The chain joins TRBV5-5 to TRBJ2-3; D is undetermined. The CDR3 runs to 14 residues. V was trimmed by 9 bases and J by 4 bases, leaving 18 bases between them. Germline CDR1 reads SGHKS; CDR2 reads YYEKEE (reference sequence). The CDR3 nucleotides read TGTGCCACCGGAGCGCGTAACATGTCAGATACGCAGTATTTT. It codes for CATGARNMSDTQYF.

The rearrangement links TRBV7-9 to TRBJ2-3; unclear D gene. The V end was cut by 5 bases, the J end by 6 bases, with 12 bases between. Germline CDR1 and CDR2: SEHNR and FQNEAQ (reference sequence). This CDR3 has 13 residues. The CDR3 nucleotides are TGTGCCAGCAGCCTAGGAGTGGTGGATACGCAGTATTTT. It translates to CASSLGVVDTQYF.

This clone was detected once. The CDR3 nucleotides read TGCGCCAGCGGGGAGCCCGGGAGAAGTGACGAGCAGTACTTC. It translates to CASGEPGRSDEQYF. The gene calls are TRBV4-1 and TRBJ2-7, with D perhaps TRBD2 (6 bases). Deletions cut 8 bases from V and 5 bases from J, with 19 bases between. The CDR3 runs 14 residues. The germline V gene encodes CDR1 MGHRA and CDR2 YSYEKL.

The chain has TRBV25-1 and TRBJ1-2; maybe TRBD1 (6 bases). The germline V gene encodes CDR1 MGHDK and CDR2 SYGVNS. Between the trimmed V and J ends, which lost 4 bases and 2 bases, there was a span of 8 bases. The CDR3 length is 13 residues. CDR3 residues: CASSAGTNYGYTF. Written as DNA, the CDR3 is TGTGCCAGCAGTGCCGGGACAAACTATGGCTACACCTTC.

This clone was counted once. The V and J genes are TRBV5-1 and TRBJ2-7; possible D gene TRBD1, 8 bases. Germline V gene lookup returns CDR1 SGHRS and CDR2 YFSETQ. Trimming cost V 0 bases and J 6 bases, with 19 bases left between them. CDR3 length: 16 amino acids. The DNA of the CDR3 is TGCGCCAGCAGCTTGGAGGGAGGGGCAGGGGGCGGCGAGCAGTACTTC. The encoded protein is CASSLEGGAGGGEQYF.

This chain uses TRBV18 with TRBJ2-3, with 7 bases matching TRBD1. Germline lookup yields CDR1 KGHSH and CDR2 LQKENI. This CDR3 comprises 16 residues. Losses at the gene ends were 1 base for V and 2 bases for J; bases not matched to a gene: 6. The CDR3 here is CASSPQGARITDTQYF. CDR3 DNA sequence: TGTGCCAGCTCACCACAGGGGGCCAGGATCACAGATACGCAGTATTTT.

The chain is built from TRBV27 and TRBJ2-1; 7 bases are shared with TRBD1. The trim removed 6 bases at V and 2 bases at J, leaving 10 bases unmatched. The germline V gene encodes CDR1 MNHEY and CDR2 SMNVEV (reference sequence). The CDR3 consists of 16 residues. As DNA, the CDR3 is TGTGCCAGCAGCAACCGGGCCCAGGGGGCCTACAATGAGCAGTTCTTC. As protein: CASSNRAQGAYNEQFF.

The chain joins TRBV14 to TRBJ1-6; 10 bases line up with TRBD1. The CDR3 is 15 amino acids. V lost 3 bases to trimming and J lost 6 bases; unmatched junction nucleotides: 2. Per the germline V gene, CDR1 is SGHDN and CDR2 is FVKESK. The CDR3 DNA follows: TGTGCCAGCAGCCAGACAGGGGGCAGTAATTCACCCCTCCACTTT. Its translation is CASSQTGGSNSPLHF.

The chain joins TRBV19 to TRBJ2-1, with a possible D match to TRBD1 (6 bases). Germline lookup yields CDR1 LNHDA and CDR2 SQIVND (reference sequence). V was shortened by 5 bases and J by 0 bases, with 11 bases between the two germline ends. The CDR3 has 15 residues. For the CDR3, the DNA is TGTGCCAGTAGTTTTACAGGGCTCTCCTACAATGAGCAGTTCTTC. Residues: CASSFTGLSYNEQFF. The complete variable domain, with remaining parts taken from reference TRBV19 and TRBJ2-1, reads DGGITQSPKYLFRKEGQNVTLSCEQNLNHDAMYWYRQDPGQGLRLIYYSQIVNDFQKGDIAEGYSVSREKKESFPLTVTSAQKNPTAFYLCASSFTGLSYNEQFFGPGTRLTVL.

The sample holds one count of this clone. The rearrangement uses TRBV2 and TRBJ2-1, with 10 bases identical to TRBD1. Germline values: CDR1 SNHLY, CDR2 FYNNEI. Trimming removed 4 bases from V and 4 bases from J; junction bases left unmatched: 4. The CDR3 spans 15 residues. For the CDR3, the DNA is TGTGCCAGCAGTGTAGAGGGACAGGGGTACAATGAGCAGTTCTTC. Residues: CASSVEGQGYNEQFF.

This chain joins TRBV4-2 and TRBJ2-1, with 8 nucleotides matching TRBD2. Trimming removed 4 bases from V and 7 bases from J; junction bases left unmatched: 9. This CDR3 spans 15 amino acids. Germline CDR1 LGHNA, CDR2 YNFKEQ. CDR3 coding DNA: TGTGCCAGCAGCCCTGGACTAGCCTCCTCGAATGAGCAGTTCTTC. Protein: CASSPGLASSNEQFF.

The CDR3 coding sequence is TGCGCCAGCAGCGACAGGGGGAACACCGGGGAGCTGTTTTTT. Its protein is CASSDRGNTGELFF. The chain couples TRBV4-1 to TRBJ2-2, with TRBD1 identical over 8 bases. The CDR3 is 14 amino acids. Germline CDR1 is MGHRA and CDR2 is YSYEKL. The V and J ends lost 5 bases and 1 base, in that order; junction bases with no gene match: 0.

The chain combines TRBV19 with TRBJ2-7, with 8 bases matching TRBD1. Trimming took 1 base from V and 5 from J; bases not matched to a gene: 4. The CDR3 has 14 amino acids. Germline V lookup: CDR1 LNHDA, CDR2 SQIVND (reference sequence). The CDR3 DNA is TGTGCCAGTAGTATAGTGCCAGGGGGCAACGAGCAGTACTTC. This encodes CASSIVPGGNEQYF.

The chain couples TRBV2 to TRBJ1-1, with D unclear. V shed 8 bases and J shed 6 bases, with 13 bases lying between them. Germline-derived CDR1 and CDR2 are SNHLY and FYNNEI. The CDR3 is made up of 12 amino acids. The CDR3 here is CASWVEGAEAFF. The CDR3 DNA reads TGTGCCAGCTGGGTGGAGGGAGCTGAAGCTTTCTTT.

The chain carries TRBV14 and TRBJ2-3; D might be TRBD1 (6 bases). The CDR3 loop spans 14 amino acids. Trimming took 1 base from V and 3 from J, leaving 8 bases between them. Germline CDR1 and CDR2: SGHDN and FVKESK. CDR3 amino acids: CASSQAQGTDTQYF. The CDR3 DNA is TGTGCCAGCAGCCAAGCGCAGGGGACAGATACGCAGTATTTT.

The V call is TRBV28, the J call TRBJ1-5, with 8 positions matching TRBD1. This CDR3 is built from 15 residues. The germline V gene encodes CDR1 MDHEN and CDR2 SYDVKM. V lost 6 bases to trimming and J lost 5 bases; unmatched junction nucleotides: 9. In nucleotides, the CDR3 is TGTGCCAGCAGGGTGGGAGGACAGGGCGATCAGCCCCAGCATTTT. This codes for CASRVGGQGDQPQHF.

CDR3 DNA: TGTGCCAGCAGTGAATCCGGGAGGGGGACAGGGGAGCTGTTTTTT. Protein: CASSESGRGTGELFF. The chain uses TRBV25-1 and TRBJ2-2, with 8 positions matching TRBD2. This CDR3 contains 15 residues. Germline trimming cut 1 base from V and 8 bases from J; bases unmatched to any gene: 6. Germline CDR1 is MGHDK and CDR2 is SYGVNS. Full variable domain (outside the CDR3, taken from reference TRBV25-1 and TRBJ2-2): EADIYQTPRYLVIGTGKKITLECSQTMGHDKMYWYQQDPGMELHLIHYSYGVNSTEKGDLSSESTVSRIRTEHFPLTLESARPSHTSQYLCASSESGRGTGELFFGEGSRLTVL.

The V and J genes are TRBV28 and TRBJ1-1; TRBD1 matches 7 bases. This CDR3 region has 13 residues. Germline V gives CDR1 MDHEN, CDR2 SYDVKM. V shed 3 bases and J 8 bases; nucleotides not matched to a gene: 6. The CDR3 region has the DNA TGTGCCAGCAGTTTTTATAGGGGGCTAGAAGCTTTCTTT. It specifies CASSFYRGLEAFF.

The chain uses TRBV11-2 and TRBJ2-7; D is uncertain. Per the germline V gene, CDR1 is SGHAT and CDR2 is FQNNGV. Trimming pared 1 base from V and 3 bases from J, leaving 10 bases between. CDR3 length: 14 amino acids. CDR3 protein: CASSLVMRSYEQYF. In DNA form, the CDR3 reads TGTGCCAGCAGCTTAGTGATGAGAAGCTACGAGCAGTACTTC.

The chain couples TRBV2 to TRBJ1-2, with TRBD1 as a possible D gene (6 bases). Between the trimmed V and J ends, which lost 6 bases and 6 bases, there was a span of 11 bases. Germline lookup yields CDR1 SNHLY and CDR2 FYNNEI. CDR3 size: 12 residues. In DNA form, the CDR3 reads TGTGCCAGCAGAGAGACAGGTCATGGCTACACCTTC. Translation: CASRETGHGYTF.